Reported below is one T cell receptor (beta chain). Trimming left V 4 bases short and J 2 bases short, with 9 bases between. This CDR3 is 13 amino acids long. Germline CDR1 is SGHTA and CDR2 is FQGNSA. Reverse transcription of 0.5 to 1 ug RNA was performed with random hexamers. TCRdb independently ran MiXCR on the immunoSEQ multiplex PCR reads; one entry per CDR3 protein. The top ten hold roughly 0.21% of the sample, which has 250,000 to 300,000 distinct CDR3 sequences, 75% to 85% seen once. The sample originates from a study of CD8 T cells in Susac syndrome. This sequence joins TRBV7-2 and TRBJ2-7, with no clear D. Sequencing used CD8+ T cells from PBMCs. The sequence derives from a human donor with multiple sclerosis. CDR3 nucleotides: TGTGCCAGCAGCTATGGAGTGGCCTACGAGCAGTACTTC. Its protein product is CASSYGVAYEQYF.